The sequence of this T cell receptor (beta chain) was determined in a study of T cell repertoires in cytomegalovirus infection. Across the whole study: Public TCR beta signatures marked donors with CMV infection and the matching HLA.

Whole-study findings and limits: HLA-C-restricted CMV clonotypes gave the most frequent clonotype in two of eight donors. Cumulative public TCR beta family frequency identified carriers of CMV plus the relevant HLA.

On this clonotype: Its target is unknown. A much larger clonotype is one base distant, so this may be a read error. Since the CDR3 does not end with the conserved phenylalanine or tryptophan, this likely comes from a read error.

TCRdb re-derived calls from the reads in MiXCR, one entry per CDR3 protein. The sample records fewer than 550,000 distinct CDR3 sequences, 25% to 40% being singletons. The sequenced sample was PBMCs. This TCR derives from a human donor in good health (CMV status not recorded). Some clones in this sample may be carry-over from other donors' samples.

The CDR3 DNA is TGTGCCAGCAGCGTTAACTATGGCTACACCTTA. Amino acid sequence: CASSVNYGYTL. J is TRBJ1-2 and V is TRBV7-2; D gene unclear. Trimming shortened V by 5 bases and J by 1 base, and 2 bases separated the two germline ends. Germline CDR1 is SGHTA and CDR2 is FQGNSA. CDR3 size: 11 residues.